This T cell receptor beta chain was captured in a study of metastatic and nonmetastatic thyroid tumors. Across the study: Repertoires were compared across blood and tumor or nodule tissue from malignant and benign thyroid patients.

The table lists this clone with many counts. The CDR3 is 15 residues long. V dropped 5 bases and J dropped 0; count of bases not matched to a gene: 3. The germline CDR1 and CDR2 sequences are SSHAT and FNYEAQ (reference sequence). Thyroid surgery was preceded by no treatment in any patient. TCRdb reanalyzed the PCR reads via MiXCR. The table includes some 12,000 clones, less than 15% detected once. The clonotype originates from a female donor with papillary thyroid cancer or a benign thyroid nodule (not recorded which). Some clones in this sample may be carry-over from other donors' samples. Material for sequencing was blood. V usage is TRBV7-7 and J usage is TRBJ2-2; TRBD1 matches at 7 bases. The CDR3 region is CASSKDRANTGELFF. In nucleotides, the CDR3 is TGTGCCAGCAGCAAAGACAGGGCGAACACCGGGGAGCTGTTTTTT.